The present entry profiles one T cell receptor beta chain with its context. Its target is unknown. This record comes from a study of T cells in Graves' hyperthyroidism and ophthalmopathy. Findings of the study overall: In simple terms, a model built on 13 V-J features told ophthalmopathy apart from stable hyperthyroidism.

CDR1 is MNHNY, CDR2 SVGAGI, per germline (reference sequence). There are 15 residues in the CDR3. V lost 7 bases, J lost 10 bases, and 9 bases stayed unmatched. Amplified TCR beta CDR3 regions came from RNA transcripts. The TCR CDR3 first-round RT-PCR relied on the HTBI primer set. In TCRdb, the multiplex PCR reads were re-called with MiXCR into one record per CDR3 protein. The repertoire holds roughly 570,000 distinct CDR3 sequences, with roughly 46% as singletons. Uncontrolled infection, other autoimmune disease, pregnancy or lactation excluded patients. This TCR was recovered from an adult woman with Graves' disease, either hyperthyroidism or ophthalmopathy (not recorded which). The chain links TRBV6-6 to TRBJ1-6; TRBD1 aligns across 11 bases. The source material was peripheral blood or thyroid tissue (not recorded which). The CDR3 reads CASKSGQGGRSPLHF. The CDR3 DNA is TGTGCCAGCAAATCGGGACAGGGGGGACGATCACCCCTCCACTTT.